These T cell receptor beta chains were read from a single sample in a study of blood T cell repertoires in COVID-19. Profiling relied on immunoSEQ multiplex PCR, and the TCRdb table lists in-frame clones only, not all of them. The table has some 220,000 clones, approximately 85% seen once. The sample consisted of peripheral blood. These receptors all stem from a woman in her 70s with COVID-19, enrolled during active disease. The CDR3 runs from the conserved cysteine through the conserved F or W. A D gene is named only where the DNA matches it firmly. Clone size is not always given. Where it is, it says once, few, many or a class for expanded clones.

j_call clone_size d_call v_call cdr3_aa cdr3_nt
TRBJ1-4 once - TRBV7-2 CASSLSFDRFNEKLFF TGTGCCAGCAGCCTTTCCTTCGACAGGTTCAATGAAAAACTGTTTTTT
TRBJ1-2 - - TRBV6-5 CASRPPAGAYGYTF TGTGCCAGCAGACCCCCGGCAGGGGCCTATGGCTACACCTTC
TRBJ2-5 - TRBD2 TRBV5-6 CASIISGSEETQYF TGTGCCAGCATAATTAGCGGGAGTGAGGAGACCCAGTACTTC
TRBJ1-1 - - TRBV3-1/TRBV3-2 CASSGFVGSTEAFF TGTGCCAGCAGCGGGTTCGTGGGCAGTACTGAAGCTTTCTTT
TRBJ1-5 once TRBD1 TRBV19 CASSSPGTGIQPQHF TGTGCCAGTAGTAGTCCAGGGACAGGCATTCAGCCCCAGCATTTT
TRBJ1-2 few - TRBV7-9 CASSLREGYGYTF TGTGCCAGCAGCTTACGGGAAGGGTATGGCTACACCTTC
TRBJ2-1 - - TRBV28 CASSSGSYNEQFF TGTGCCAGCAGTTCCGGCTCCTACAATGAGCAGTTCTTC
TRBJ2-1 - TRBD2 TRBV11-1 CASSLVSGRASAEQFF TGTGCCAGCAGCTTAGTTAGCGGGAGGGCCAGTGCGGAGCAGTTCTTC
TRBJ2-1 once - TRBV3-1/TRBV3-2 CASSQPGLGYNEQFF TGTGCCAGCAGCCAACCGGGACTCGGGTACAATGAGCAGTTCTTC
TRBJ2-7 - - TRBV4-2 CASSQELTGYFSTYEQYF TGTGCCAGCAGCCAAGAATTAACAGGCTACTTTTCTACCTACGAGCAGTACTTC
TRBJ1-4 - - TRBV9 CASSIRAGINEKLFF TGTGCCAGCAGCATAAGAGCAGGGATTAATGAAAAACTGTTTTTT
TRBJ2-3 - - TRBV2 CASRTGVGDTQYF TGTGCCAGCAGGACCGGGGTCGGAGATACGCAGTATTTT
TRBJ1-1 - TRBD1 TRBV3-1/TRBV3-2 CASSQWTGGEAFF TGTGCCAGCAGCCAATGGACAGGGGGTGAAGCTTTCTTT
TRBJ1-1 - TRBD1 TRBV27 CASSLRRDRGPWAASSNSNTEAFF TGTGCCAGCAGTTTGCGCCGGGACAGGGGGCCGTGGGCCGCCTCTTCCAACTCGAACACTGAAGCTTTCTTT
TRBJ2-2 once - TRBV19 CASTGTNRVGELFF TGTGCCAGTACCGGGACAAACCGGGTCGGGGAGCTGTTTTTT
TRBJ1-6 - TRBD1 TRBV7-9 CASSSTTTGYNSPLHF TGTGCCAGCAGCTCCACTACGACAGGGTATAATTCACCCCTCCACTTT
TRBJ2-1 - - TRBV2 CASSSGIYNEQFF TGTGCCAGCAGTTCGGGGATCTACAATGAGCAGTTCTTC
TRBJ1-5 - TRBD1 TRBV6-2/TRBV6-3 CASSYDRDQPQHF TGTGCCAGCAGTTACGACAGGGATCAGCCCCAGCATTTT
TRBJ1-1 once - TRBV7-9 CASSSPGRGNTEAFF TGTGCCAGCAGCTCCCCAGGACGGGGAAACACTGAAGCTTTCTTT
TRBJ1-3 - - TRBV7-9 CASSPYGQPSSGNTIYF TGTGCCAGCAGCCCCTACGGACAGCCGAGCTCTGGAAACACCATATATTTT
TRBJ2-7 - - TRBV9 CASSVAAGSYEQYF TGTGCCAGCAGCGTAGCAGCAGGCTCCTACGAGCAGTACTTC
TRBJ2-7 - TRBD1 TRBV18 CASSPSTGSGYEQYF TGTGCCAGCTCACCATCGACAGGGTCGGGGTACGAGCAGTACTTC
TRBJ2-1 - TRBD2 TRBV18 CASSPGGYNEQFF TGTGCCAGCTCCCCGGGAGGCTACAATGAGCAGTTCTTC
TRBJ1-2 - TRBD1 TRBV19 CASSIGTGEFYGYTF TGTGCCAGTAGTATCGGGACAGGGGAATTCTATGGCTACACCTTC
TRBJ2-2 - - TRBV7-9 CASSPTSRAYTGELFF TGTGCCAGCAGCCCAACCAGCAGGGCGTACACCGGGGAGCTGTTTTTT
TRBJ2-7 few - TRBV6-5 CASQRLDSYEQYF TGTGCCAGCCAACGACTAGACTCCTACGAGCAGTACTTC
TRBJ1-4 - - TRBV11-2 CASSLVPEKLFF TGTGCCAGCAGCTTAGTTCCGGAAAAACTGTTTTTT
TRBJ1-4 - TRBD1 TRBV6-2/TRBV6-3 CASSYLTGVRATNEKLFF TGTGCCAGCAGTTACTTGACAGGGGTACGGGCGACTAATGAAAAACTGTTTTTT
TRBJ2-1 - TRBD2 TRBV12-5 CASGLHVGGGRDEQFF TGTGCTAGTGGCTTGCATGTGGGCGGGGGGAGAGATGAGCAGTTCTTC
TRBJ2-3 few TRBD2 TRBV7-2 CASSSRSGRATDTQYF TGTGCCAGCAGCTCGCGTAGCGGGAGAGCCACAGATACGCAGTATTTT
TRBJ1-1 once TRBD1 TRBV30 CAWSTHRGRKFTEAFF TGTGCCTGGAGTACCCACAGGGGGCGTAAATTCACTGAAGCTTTCTTT
TRBJ2-2 - - TRBV24-1 CATSAGVTGELFF TGTGCCACCAGTGCCGGGGTCACCGGGGAGCTGTTTTTT
TRBJ2-5 - - TRBV2 CASSLLAVQETQYF TGTGCCAGCAGTTTATTGGCAGTTCAAGAGACCCAGTACTTC
TRBJ2-2 - - TRBV27 CVSRKGEVTGELFF TGTGTCAGCAGGAAAGGGGAAGTAACCGGGGAGCTGTTTTTT
TRBJ2-2 - - TRBV15 CATSRKQGTSGELFF TGTGCCACCAGCAGAAAACAAGGGACATCCGGGGAGCTGTTTTTT
TRBJ2-6 - TRBD1 TRBV9 CASSPGQGSSGANVLTF TGTGCCAGCAGCCCGGGACAGGGAAGCTCTGGGGCCAACGTCCTGACTTTC
TRBJ2-1 few TRBD2 TRBV11-3 CASSLGGRNEQFF TGTGCCAGCAGCTTAGGCGGGAGGAATGAGCAGTTCTTC
TRBJ1-2 - - TRBV11-3 CASSLVSSGYTF TGTGCCAGCAGCTTAGTCTCTTCTGGCTACACCTTC
TRBJ2-7 - TRBD2 TRBV19 CASSPLAGGPYEQYF TGTGCCAGTAGTCCCCTAGCGGGAGGCCCCTACGAGCAGTACTTC
TRBJ1-1 - - TRBV4-2 CASSQDIGYTEAFF TGTGCCAGCAGCCAAGATATCGGTTACACTGAAGCTTTCTTT
TRBJ2-1 - TRBD2 TRBV4-2 CASSPTGSGGVNSYNEQFF TGTGCCAGCAGCCCGACTGGAAGCGGGGGGGTAAACTCCTACAATGAGCAGTTCTTC
TRBJ1-2 - - TRBV28 CASSLLAGYTF TGTGCCAGCAGTTTATTAGCTGGCTACACCTTC
TRBJ2-5 - TRBD2 TRBV7-2 CASSLSGGRVETQYF TGTGCCAGCAGCTTAAGCGGGGGGAGAGTGGAGACCCAGTACTTC
TRBJ2-3 - TRBD2 TRBV19 CASRKRGGRSTDTQYF TGTGCCAGTAGGAAGCGGGGGGGCCGGAGCACAGATACGCAGTATTTT
TRBJ1-1 - TRBD1 TRBV10-3 CAISATDRATEAFF TGTGCCATCAGCGCTACCGACAGGGCCACTGAAGCTTTCTTT
TRBJ1-1 - TRBD1 TRBV5-1 CASSLGTGSITEAFF TGCGCCAGCAGCTTGGGGACAGGGTCCATCACTGAAGCTTTCTTT
TRBJ1-6 - - TRBV24-1 CATSNINSPLHF TGTGCCACCAGCAACATCAATTCACCCCTCCACTTT
TRBJ2-7 - - TRBV5-5 CASTATVSSYEQYF TGTGCCAGCACAGCGACAGTTAGCTCCTACGAGCAGTACTTC
TRBJ2-7 - - TRBV11-3 CASQLSGTYEQYF TGTGCCAGCCAACTTAGCGGAACCTACGAGCAGTACTTC
TRBJ1-1 - TRBD1 TRBV2 CASSGQGLNTEAFF TGTGCCAGCAGTGGACAGGGGCTGAACACTGAAGCTTTCTTT
TRBJ2-1 - - TRBV27 CASSSSPRRLNEQFF TGTGCCAGCTCCTCTAGCCCGAGACGGCTCAATGAGCAGTTCTTC
TRBJ1-2 - - TRBV10-3 CAISDSQVGYGYTF TGTGCCATCAGTGACTCTCAGGTCGGCTATGGCTACACCTTC
TRBJ1-2 - - TRBV9 CASSLEDSNYGYTF TGTGCCAGCAGCCTAGAGGACAGTAACTATGGCTACACCTTC
TRBJ1-5 - TRBD1 TRBV5-5 CASSLTLRQGGQPQHF TGTGCCAGCAGCCTGACTCTACGACAGGGGGGACAGCCCCAGCATTTT
TRBJ1-2 - - TRBV25-1 CASSEWGQGWGYTF TGTGCCAGCAGTGAATGGGGGCAGGGATGGGGCTACACCTTC
TRBJ2-1 - - TRBV6-2/TRBV6-3 CASSYWGREQFF TGTGCCAGCAGTTACTGGGGCAGAGAGCAGTTCTTC
TRBJ2-3 - TRBD1 TRBV25-1 CASTMTGGTDTQYF TGTGCCAGCACGATGACAGGGGGCACAGATACGCAGTATTTT
TRBJ2-2 - TRBD1 TRBV9 CASSVRTGFMGELFF TGTGCCAGCAGCGTCCGGACAGGGTTTATGGGGGAGCTGTTTTTT
TRBJ1-1 - - TRBV15 CAIGIRRAQNTEAFF TGTGCCATCGGGATTAGGAGGGCTCAGAACACTGAAGCTTTCTTT